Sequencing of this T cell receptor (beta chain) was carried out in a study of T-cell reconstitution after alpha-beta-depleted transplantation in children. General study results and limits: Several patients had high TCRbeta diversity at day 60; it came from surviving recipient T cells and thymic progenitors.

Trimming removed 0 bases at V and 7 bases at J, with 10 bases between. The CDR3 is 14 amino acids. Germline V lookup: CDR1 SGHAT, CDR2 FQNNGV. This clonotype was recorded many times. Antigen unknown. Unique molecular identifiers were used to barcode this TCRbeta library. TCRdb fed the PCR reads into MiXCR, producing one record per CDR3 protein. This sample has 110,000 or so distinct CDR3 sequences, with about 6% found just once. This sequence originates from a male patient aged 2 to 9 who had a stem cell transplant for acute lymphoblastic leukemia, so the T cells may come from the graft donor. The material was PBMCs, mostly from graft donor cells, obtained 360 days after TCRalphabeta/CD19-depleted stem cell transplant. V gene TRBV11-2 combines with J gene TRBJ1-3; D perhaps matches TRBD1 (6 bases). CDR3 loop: CASSLEGAANTIYF. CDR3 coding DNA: TGTGCCAGCAGCTTAGAGGGGGCTGCGAACACCATATATTTT.